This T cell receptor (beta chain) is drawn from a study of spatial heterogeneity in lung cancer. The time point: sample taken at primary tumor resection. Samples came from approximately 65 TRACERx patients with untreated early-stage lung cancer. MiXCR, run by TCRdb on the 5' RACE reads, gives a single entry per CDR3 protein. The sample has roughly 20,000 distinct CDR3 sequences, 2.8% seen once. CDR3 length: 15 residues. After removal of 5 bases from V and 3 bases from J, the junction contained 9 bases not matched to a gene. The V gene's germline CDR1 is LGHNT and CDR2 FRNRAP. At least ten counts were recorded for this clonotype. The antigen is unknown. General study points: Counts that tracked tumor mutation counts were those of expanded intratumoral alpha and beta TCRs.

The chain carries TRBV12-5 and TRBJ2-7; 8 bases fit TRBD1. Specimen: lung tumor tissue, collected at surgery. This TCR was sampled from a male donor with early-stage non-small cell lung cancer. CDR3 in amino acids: CASGKAGQANYEQYF. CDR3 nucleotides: TGTGCTAGTGGTAAGGCGGGACAGGCGAACTACGAGCAGTACTTC.